Here is one TCR beta chain with its context. As yet, its antigen is unknown. This sample was included in a study of blood T cells in healthy people across ages. Around 10 milliliters of peripheral blood were drawn from each donor. Per-sample PBMC isolation yielded at least 7 million cells. A second roughly 6 to 11 cycle PCR used barcoded and J-beta primers. TCRdb reprocessed the 5' RACE reads via MiXCR and lists one record per CDR3 protein. Seen here are roughly 1,700,000 distinct CDR3 sequences, over 25% observed once, and the top ten hold roughly 8.2%. Findings of the study overall: Higher diversity and more naive CD4+ cells were features of long-lived donors, compared to aged donors. Donor CMV status was unknown, possibly confounding expanded clonotype changes.

The sequenced material came from blood. The source is a woman aged 25 to 39 in good health.

Here the CDR3 DNA reads TGTGCCACCAGTGACCCGACTAGCGGGAGAAAAAATGAGCAGTACTTC. It specifies CATSDPTSGRKNEQYF. The J gene is TRBJ2-4, the V gene TRBV24-1; 12 bases are shared with TRBD2. CDR3 length: 16 residues. Looked up from germline, CDR1 is KGHDR and CDR2 is SFDVKD. Germline trimming cut 4 bases from V and 13 bases from J; bases unmatched to any gene: 13.